This T cell receptor beta chain appears in the sequencing data of a study of T cells after yellow fever vaccination. Study overall: Where fractions had low cell numbers, libraries were prepared from them with the SMART-Seq v4 Ultra Low Input RNA kit.

In TCRdb, the 5' RACE reads were re-called with MiXCR into one record per CDR3 protein. Of about 74,000 distinct CDR3 sequences listed, about 6.6% are singletons. V was cut by 5 bases and J by 2 bases, with 14 bases left in between. Per the germline V gene, CDR1 is LGHDT and CDR2 is YNNKEL (reference sequence). This CDR3 is 15 amino acids long. The sample consisted of CD8+ T cells sorted from PBMCs, taken about 5 days after the first yellow fever vaccination. The chain combines TRBV3-1 with TRBJ2-3, with a possible D match to TRBD1 (5 bases). This TCR derives from a man aged 18 to 30 who received the YFV17D yellow fever vaccine. The CDR3 DNA is TGTGCCAGCAGCGAAGGTGGGGCCTCCACAGATACGCAGTATTTT. Translated: CASSEGGASTDTQYF.